Following are 2 T cell receptor beta chains from one sample sequenced in a study of blood T cell repertoires in COVID-19. Sequenced by immunoSEQ multiplex PCR; TCRdb stores in-frame clones only, minus some. The data show 150,000 to 200,000 clones, with 88% seen just once and approximately 5.5% held by the top ten. Sample: peripheral blood. These receptors were collected from a man aged 35 to 55 with active or convalescent COVID-19.

V usage is TRBV12-3 or TRBV12-4 and J usage is TRBJ1-2, with 7 bases lining up with TRBD1. The CDR3 sequence is 12 residues long. The junction had 5 bases not matched to a gene; V was cut back by 5 bases and J by 8 bases. CDR3 DNA sequence: TGTGCCAGCAGTGGAGACAGGGTAGGCTACACCTTC. Protein product: CASSGDRVGYTF.

This chain uses TRBV28 with TRBJ2-3, with 10 bases that match TRBD2. The germline V gene has CDR1 MDHEN and CDR2 SYDVKM. There are 17 residues in the CDR3. Trimming took 6 bases from V and 4 from J; bases not matched to a gene: 13. This CDR3 reads CASSTLILAGPPDTQYF. CDR3 DNA: TGTGCCAGCAGCACCCTGATACTAGCGGGACCCCCAGATACGCAGTATTTT.